These T cell receptor beta chains were read from a single sample in a study of T cell responses to AZD1222 COVID-19 vaccine. Profiling relied on immunoSEQ multiplex PCR, and the TCRdb table lists in-frame clones only, not all of them. This table has 140,000 or so clones, roughly nine tenths appearing once. This specimen consisted of peripheral blood, obtained on day 0 of AZD1222 vaccination. These receptors all stem from an adult in good health. Both conserved end residues are part of each CDR3. A D gene is named only where the DNA matches it firmly. A row's size may be missing; if present it is once, few, many or a size class.

V gene,clone size,D gene,J gene,CDR3 protein,CDR3 DNA
TRBV19,.,TRBD2,TRBJ2-1,CASSSTSGSRNEQFF,TGTGCCAGTAGTAGCACTAGCGGGAGTCGAAATGAGCAGTTCTTC
TRBV5-1,.,.,TRBJ1-4,CASSLFPVATNEKLFF,TGCGCCAGCAGCTTGTTTCCAGTCGCAACTAATGAAAAACTGTTTTTT
TRBV5-1,.,.,TRBJ1-2,CASSLPGNFPGYTF,TGCGCCAGCAGCTTGCCCGGGAACTTCCCTGGCTACACCTTC
TRBV30,.,.,TRBJ1-3,CAWSVSRNTIYF,TGTGCCTGGAGTGTTTCTCGTAACACCATATATTTT
TRBV11-2,.,TRBD2,TRBJ2-7,CASSLPGASGDYEQYF,TGTGCCAGCAGCTTACCCGGGGCCAGCGGGGACTACGAGCAGTACTTC
TRBV5-1,.,.,TRBJ2-7,CASSLWDPGPYEQYF,TGCGCCAGCAGCTTGTGGGACCCCGGACCCTACGAGCAGTACTTC
TRBV15,.,TRBD1,TRBJ1-3,CATSRDYPGQGRNTIYF,TGTGCCACCAGCAGAGATTACCCCGGACAGGGTAGAAACACCATATATTTT
TRBV27,.,.,TRBJ2-7,CASSFQTALYEQYF,TGTGCCAGCAGTTTTCAGACAGCACTCTACGAGCAGTACTTC
TRBV12-3/TRBV12-4,.,.,TRBJ1-2,CASSLTSIYGYTF,TGTGCCAGCAGTTTGACGAGCATCTATGGCTACACCTTC
TRBV9,.,.,TRBJ2-3,CASSDELGDTQYF,TGTGCCAGCAGCGACGAACTGGGAGATACGCAGTATTTT
TRBV4-2,.,.,TRBJ2-3,CASSQDLRAGTDTQYF,TGTGCCAGCAGCCAAGATCTGAGGGCCGGCACAGATACGCAGTATTTT
TRBV19,.,.,TRBJ1-2,CASSIKHQPIPVYGYTF,TGTGCCAGTAGTATTAAGCACCAACCAATACCGGTCTATGGCTACACCTTC
TRBV30,once,TRBD1,TRBJ1-2,CAGMRQGDYGYTF,TGTGCCGGAATGAGACAGGGGGACTATGGCTACACCTTC
TRBV5-1,.,.,TRBJ2-2,CASSLVGSRNTGELFF,TGCGCCAGCAGCTTGGTGGGCAGCAGAAACACCGGGGAGCTGTTTTTT
TRBV30,once,.,TRBJ2-5,CAWSVGEETQYF,TGTGCCTGGAGTGTTGGAGAAGAGACCCAGTACTTC
TRBV6-5,.,.,TRBJ1-2,CASGTTARGYGYTF,TGTGCCAGCGGGACAACGGCGAGGGGGTATGGCTACACCTTC
TRBV2,once,.,TRBJ1-5,CASSEDLGLRRNQPQHF,TGTGCCAGCAGTGAAGATCTGGGACTTCGTCGGAATCAGCCCCAGCATTTT
TRBV5-6,.,.,TRBJ1-1,CASSLDPLPLAEAFF,TGTGCCAGCAGCTTGGACCCGCTCCCACTTGCTGAAGCTTTCTTT
TRBV2,.,.,TRBJ2-1,CASSAGSSYNEQFF,TGTGCCAGCAGTGCGGGGAGCTCCTACAATGAGCAGTTCTTC
TRBV9,.,TRBD2,TRBJ2-1,CASSVLTSGSGEQFF,TGTGCCAGCAGCGTGCTGACTAGCGGGAGTGGTGAGCAGTTCTTC
TRBV10-1,.,.,TRBJ2-3,CASSDKDWSRADTQYF,TGCGCCAGCAGTGACAAAGACTGGTCCCGGGCAGATACGCAGTATTTT
TRBV4-1,.,.,TRBJ1-2,CASSQGGLWDGYTF,TGCGCCAGCAGCCAAGGGGGACTATGGGATGGCTACACCTTC
TRBV5-1,once,TRBD2,TRBJ2-1,CASSLGNIAGVGNEQFF,TGCGCCAGCAGCTTGGGAAACATAGCGGGAGTAGGCAATGAGCAGTTCTTC
TRBV4-1,.,TRBD1,TRBJ2-4,CASSQIGPGQGANIQYF,TGCGCCAGCAGCCAGATAGGACCGGGACAGGGGGCCAACATTCAGTACTTC
TRBV27,.,TRBD2,TRBJ2-1,CASSLGLAGVDEQFF,TGTGCCAGCAGTCTGGGACTAGCGGGAGTGGATGAGCAGTTCTTC
TRBV9,few,TRBD2,TRBJ2-7,CASSVGEGTYEQYF,TGTGCCAGCAGCGTAGGGGAGGGAACCTACGAGCAGTACTTC
TRBV7-2,.,TRBD2,TRBJ2-3,CASSLTSGGSYSTDTQYF,TGTGCCAGCAGCCTGACTAGCGGGGGGAGCTACAGCACAGATACGCAGTATTTT
TRBV6-5,.,.,TRBJ1-2,CASTRGDNYGYTF,TGTGCCAGCACTCGGGGGGATAACTATGGCTACACCTTC
TRBV30,.,.,TRBJ1-1,CAWSRLGSEAFF,TGTGCCTGGAGCCGCCTCGGGTCTGAAGCTTTCTTT
TRBV7-9,few,.,TRBJ2-1,CASSHGTNEQFF,TGTGCCAGCAGCCATGGCACCAATGAGCAGTTCTTC
TRBV19,.,TRBD2,TRBJ2-1,CASSIEGLAGGGQFF,TGTGCCAGTAGTATAGAGGGACTAGCGGGAGGGGGGCAGTTCTTC
TRBV10-3,.,TRBD2,TRBJ2-3,CAISVGTSGNPDTQYF,TGTGCCATCAGTGTCGGGACTAGCGGGAACCCAGATACGCAGTATTTT
TRBV5-6,.,.,TRBJ1-5,CASSLGHENQPQHF,TGTGCCAGCAGCCTGGGACACGAAAATCAGCCCCAGCATTTT
TRBV5-6,.,.,TRBJ2-5,CASSTNTGLGTAQETQYF,TGTGCCAGCAGTACGAACACAGGGTTGGGGACTGCCCAAGAGACCCAGTACTTC
TRBV18,.,.,TRBJ1-2,CASSPQGSNYGYTF,TGTGCCAGCTCACCACAGGGATCTAACTATGGCTACACCTTC
TRBV7-2,.,TRBD2,TRBJ2-5,CASSRSGRVETQYF,TGTGCCAGCAGCCGTAGCGGGAGGGTGGAGACCCAGTACTTC
TRBV5-1,few,TRBD2,TRBJ2-7,CASSSGLAGGPGYEQYF,TGCGCCAGCAGCTCGGGACTAGCGGGAGGGCCTGGCTACGAGCAGTACTTC
TRBV7-9,.,TRBD2,TRBJ2-1,CASTIGGLALRNNEQFF,TGTGCCAGCACCATAGGGGGACTAGCCCTAAGAAACAATGAGCAGTTCTTC
TRBV12-3/TRBV12-4,.,.,TRBJ1-2,CASSLKGFGYTF,TGTGCCAGCAGTTTGAAGGGTTTTGGCTACACCTTC
TRBV11-3,.,TRBD2,TRBJ2-3,CASSLGGSVDTQYF,TGTGCCAGCAGCTTAGGCGGGAGTGTAGATACGCAGTATTTT
TRBV11-2,.,TRBD1,TRBJ1-2,CASSPRDSYYGYTF,TGTGCCAGCAGCCCCCGGGACAGCTACTATGGCTACACCTTC
TRBV11-3,.,.,TRBJ2-1,CASSGGGEQFF,TGTGCCAGCAGCGGGGGCGGTGAGCAGTTCTTC
TRBV11-3,.,.,TRBJ2-7,CASSLGTAYEQYF,TGTGCCAGCAGCTTAGGGACAGCCTACGAGCAGTACTTC
TRBV10-2,.,.,TRBJ1-4,CASSGPRGIHEKLFF,TGCGCCAGCAGTGGCCCCAGGGGAATTCATGAAAAACTGTTTTTT
TRBV9,.,.,TRBJ1-3,CASVGGNTIYF,TGTGCCAGCGTCGGGGGAAACACCATATATTTT
TRBV7-2,once,.,TRBJ1-1,CASSQGRNTEAFF,TGTGCCAGCAGCCAAGGACGGAACACTGAAGCTTTCTTT
TRBV7-9,.,.,TRBJ1-5,CASSSEGFGNQPQHF,TGTGCCAGCAGCTCAGAAGGTTTCGGCAATCAGCCCCAGCATTTT
TRBV15,.,TRBD2,TRBJ2-2,CATSRGASGGPNTGELFF,TGTGCCACCAGCAGGGGGGCTAGCGGGGGACCTAACACCGGGGAGCTGTTTTTT
TRBV5-1,.,TRBD1,TRBJ1-2,CASSLEGTGAGYTF,TGCGCCAGCAGCTTGGAAGGGACAGGGGCGGGCTACACCTTC
TRBV6-6,.,.,TRBJ1-2,CASSYWESYGYTF,TGTGCCAGCAGTTACTGGGAGAGCTATGGCTACACCTTC
TRBV18,.,.,TRBJ1-1,CASSPRNSRDTEAFF,TGTGCCAGCTCCCCCCGCAACTCGAGGGACACTGAAGCTTTCTTT